What follows describes a single TCR beta chain. The antigen is undetermined. The CDR3 is 13 residues long. Per the germline V gene, CDR1 is SEHNR and CDR2 is FQNEAQ (reference sequence). Trimming removed 5 bases from V and 6 bases from J, with 13 bases in between. This specimen belongs to a study of T-cell memory formation after mild COVID-19. About the research overall: Most TCR clusters belonged to a single donor.

TCRdb analysed the 5' RACE reads with MiXCR anew, one entry per CDR3 protein. The sample records around 99,000 distinct CDR3 sequences, approximately 14% being singletons. Notes on the study in general: Mainly in CM and EM were contracting CD4+ clones; CD8+ were in EMRA.

This TCR came from a man younger than 35 who had mild COVID-19 (a few samples of this study predate the infection). Cell type and time point are not known. The rearrangement links TRBV7-9 to TRBJ1-1; no definite D call. The sample consisted of PBMCs or a T cell subset sorted from them (not recorded which). The CDR3 protein is CASSPPQDPEAFF. The CDR3 DNA follows: TGTGCCAGCAGCCCACCTCAGGACCCTGAAGCTTTCTTT.